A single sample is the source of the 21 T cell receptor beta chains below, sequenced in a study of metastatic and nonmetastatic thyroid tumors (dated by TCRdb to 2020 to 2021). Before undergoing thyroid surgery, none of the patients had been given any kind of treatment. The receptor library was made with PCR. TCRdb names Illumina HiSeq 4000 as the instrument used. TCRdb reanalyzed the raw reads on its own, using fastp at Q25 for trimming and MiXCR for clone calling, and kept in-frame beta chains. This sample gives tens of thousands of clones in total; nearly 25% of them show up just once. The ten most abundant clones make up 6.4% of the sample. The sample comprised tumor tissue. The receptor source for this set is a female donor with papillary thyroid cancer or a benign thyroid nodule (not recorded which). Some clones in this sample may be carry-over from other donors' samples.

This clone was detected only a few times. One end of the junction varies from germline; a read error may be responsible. CDR3 nucleotide sequence: TGTGACAGTAGTGCAACAGGACAGGGGGCTCGAGGCTACACCTTC. Its translation: CDSSATGQGARGYTF. The chain joins TRBV19 to TRBJ1-2, with 11 bases lining up with TRBD1. CDR1 and CDR2 from the germline V gene are LNHDA and SQIVND (reference sequence). The CDR3 is 15 amino acids.

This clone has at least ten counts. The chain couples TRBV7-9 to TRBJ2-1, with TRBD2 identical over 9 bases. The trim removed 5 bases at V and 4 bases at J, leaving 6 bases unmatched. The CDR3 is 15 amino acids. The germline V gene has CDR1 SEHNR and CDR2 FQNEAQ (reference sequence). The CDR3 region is CASSPRTSEYNEQFF. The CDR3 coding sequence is TGTGCCAGCAGCCCAAGGACTAGCGAGTACAATGAGCAGTTCTTC.

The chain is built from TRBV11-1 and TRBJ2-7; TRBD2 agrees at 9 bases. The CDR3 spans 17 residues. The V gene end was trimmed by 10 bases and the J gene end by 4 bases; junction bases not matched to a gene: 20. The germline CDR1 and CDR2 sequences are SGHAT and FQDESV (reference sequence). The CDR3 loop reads CANILVLGLAGFYEQYF. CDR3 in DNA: TGTGCCAACATCTTAGTCTTAGGTCTAGCGGGATTTTACGAGCAGTACTTC.

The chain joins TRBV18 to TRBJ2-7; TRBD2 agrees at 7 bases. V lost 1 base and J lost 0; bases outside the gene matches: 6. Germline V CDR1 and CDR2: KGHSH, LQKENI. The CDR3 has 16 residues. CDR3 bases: TGTGCCAGCTCACCACTTGATGGACTAGACTCCTACGAGCAGTACTTC. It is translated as CASSPLDGLDSYEQYF.

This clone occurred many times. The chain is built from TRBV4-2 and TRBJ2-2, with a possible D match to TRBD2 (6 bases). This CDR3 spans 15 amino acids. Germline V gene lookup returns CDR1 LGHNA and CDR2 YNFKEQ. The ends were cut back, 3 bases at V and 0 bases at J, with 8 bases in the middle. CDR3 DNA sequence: TGTGCCAGCAGCCATCCGGGAGCGAACACCGGGGAGCTGTTTTTT. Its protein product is CASSHPGANTGELFF.

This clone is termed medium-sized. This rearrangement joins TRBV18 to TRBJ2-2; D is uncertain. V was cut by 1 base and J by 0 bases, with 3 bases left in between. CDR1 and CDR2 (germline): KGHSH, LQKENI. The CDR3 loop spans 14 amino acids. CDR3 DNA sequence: TGTGCCAGCTCACCACAGACGAACACCGGGGAGCTGTTTTTT. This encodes CASSPQTNTGELFF.

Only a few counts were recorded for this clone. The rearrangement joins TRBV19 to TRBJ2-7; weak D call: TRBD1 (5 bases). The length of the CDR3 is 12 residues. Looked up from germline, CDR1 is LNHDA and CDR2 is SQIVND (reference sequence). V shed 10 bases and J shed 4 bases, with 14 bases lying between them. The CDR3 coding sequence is TGTGCCACGGGCCAGGGCGGATACGAGCAGTACTTC. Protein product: CATGQGGYEQYF.

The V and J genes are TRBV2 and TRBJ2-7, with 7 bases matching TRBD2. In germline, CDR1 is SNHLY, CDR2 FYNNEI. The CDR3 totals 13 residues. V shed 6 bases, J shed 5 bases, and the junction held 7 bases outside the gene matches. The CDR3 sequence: CASRRENANEQYF. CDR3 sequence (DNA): TGTGCCAGCAGGCGGGAGAATGCTAACGAGCAGTACTTC. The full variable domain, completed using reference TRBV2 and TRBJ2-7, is EPEVTQTPSHQVTQMGQEVILRCVPISNHLYFYWYRQILGQKVEFLVSFYNNEISEKSEIFDDQFSVERPDGSNFTLKIRSTKLEDSAMYFCASRRENANEQYFGPGTRLTVT.

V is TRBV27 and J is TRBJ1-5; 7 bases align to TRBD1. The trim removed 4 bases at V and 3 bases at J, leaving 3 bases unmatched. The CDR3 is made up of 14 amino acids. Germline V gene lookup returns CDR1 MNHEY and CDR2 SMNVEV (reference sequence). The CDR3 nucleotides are TGTGCCAGCAGTTCGGACAGGAACAATCAGCCCCAGCATTTT. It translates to CASSSDRNNQPQHF.

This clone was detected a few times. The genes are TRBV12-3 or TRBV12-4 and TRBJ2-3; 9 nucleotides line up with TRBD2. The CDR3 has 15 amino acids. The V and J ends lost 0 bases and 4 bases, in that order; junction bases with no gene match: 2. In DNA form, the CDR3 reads TGTGCCAGCAGTTTAGCCGTAGCGGGGGCAGATACGCAGTATTTT. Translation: CASSLAVAGADTQYF.

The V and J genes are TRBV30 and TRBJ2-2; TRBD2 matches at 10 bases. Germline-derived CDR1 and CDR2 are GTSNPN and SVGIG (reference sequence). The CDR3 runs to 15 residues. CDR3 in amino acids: CAFSWTSGNTGELFF. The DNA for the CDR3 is TGTGCTTTTTCCTGGACTAGCGGGAACACCGGGGAGCTGTTTTTT.

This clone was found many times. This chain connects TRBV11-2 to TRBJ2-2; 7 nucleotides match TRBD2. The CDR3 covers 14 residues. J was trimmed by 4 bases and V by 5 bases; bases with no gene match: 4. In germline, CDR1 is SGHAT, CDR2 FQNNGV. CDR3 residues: CASSGAGFTGELFF. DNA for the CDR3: TGTGCCAGCAGCGGAGCGGGATTCACCGGGGAGCTGTTTTTT.

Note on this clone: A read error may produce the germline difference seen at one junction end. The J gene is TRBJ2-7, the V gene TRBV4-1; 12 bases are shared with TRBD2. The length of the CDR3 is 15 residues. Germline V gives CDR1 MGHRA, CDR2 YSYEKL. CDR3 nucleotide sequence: TGCGCCAGCAGCCAACAAGGACTAGCGGGATACGAGCTGTACTTC. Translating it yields CASSQQGLAGYELYF.

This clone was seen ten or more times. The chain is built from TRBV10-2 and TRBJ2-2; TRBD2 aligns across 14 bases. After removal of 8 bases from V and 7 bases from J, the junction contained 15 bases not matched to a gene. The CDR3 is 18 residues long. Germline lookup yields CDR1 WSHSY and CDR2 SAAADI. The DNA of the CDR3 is TGCGCCAGCCGTATGATCACCGGACTAGCGGGAGGTGGCGGGGAGCTGTTTTTT. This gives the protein CASRMITGLAGGGGELFF.

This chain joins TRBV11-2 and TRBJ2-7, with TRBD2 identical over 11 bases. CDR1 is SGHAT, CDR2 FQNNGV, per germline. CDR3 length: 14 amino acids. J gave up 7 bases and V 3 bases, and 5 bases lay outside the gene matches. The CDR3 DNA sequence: TGTGCCAGCAGCTTTCCACTAGCGGGAGATGAGCAGTACTTC. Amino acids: CASSFPLAGDEQYF.

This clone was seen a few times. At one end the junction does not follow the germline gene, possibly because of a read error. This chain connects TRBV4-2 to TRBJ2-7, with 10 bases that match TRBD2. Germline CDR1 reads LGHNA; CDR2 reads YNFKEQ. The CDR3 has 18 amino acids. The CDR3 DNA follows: TGTGCCAGCAGCCCGAGACCCTTAGGGACTAGCGAACCCTACGGGCAGTACTTC. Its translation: CASSPRPLGTSEPYGQYF.

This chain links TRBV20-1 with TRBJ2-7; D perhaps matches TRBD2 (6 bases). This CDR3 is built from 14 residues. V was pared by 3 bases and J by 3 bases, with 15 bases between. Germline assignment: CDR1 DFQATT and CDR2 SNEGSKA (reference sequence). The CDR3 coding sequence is TGCAGTGCTAGTAAAGGGACTCTTCACTACGAGCAGTACTTC. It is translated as CSASKGTLHYEQYF.

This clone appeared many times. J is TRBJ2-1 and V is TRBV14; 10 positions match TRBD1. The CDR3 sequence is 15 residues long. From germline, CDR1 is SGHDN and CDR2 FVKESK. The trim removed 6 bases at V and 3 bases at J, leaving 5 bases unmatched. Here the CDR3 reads CASSLWTGGYNEQFF. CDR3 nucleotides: TGTGCCAGCAGTCTATGGACAGGGGGCTACAATGAGCAGTTCTTC.

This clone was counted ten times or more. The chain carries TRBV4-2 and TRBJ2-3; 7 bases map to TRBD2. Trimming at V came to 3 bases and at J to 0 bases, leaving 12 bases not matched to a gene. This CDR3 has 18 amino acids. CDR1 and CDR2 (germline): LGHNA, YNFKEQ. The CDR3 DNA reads TGTGCCAGCAGCCACCCCGGACTAGAACTAAATAGCACAGATACGCAGTATTTT. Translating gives CASSHPGLELNSTDTQYF.

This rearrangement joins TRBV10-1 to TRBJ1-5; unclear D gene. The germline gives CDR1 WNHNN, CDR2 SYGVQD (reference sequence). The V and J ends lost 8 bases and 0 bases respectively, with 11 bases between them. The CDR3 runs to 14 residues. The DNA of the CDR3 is TGCGCCAGCCACACGGGGAATAGCAATCAGCCCCAGCATTTT. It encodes CASHTGNSNQPQHF.

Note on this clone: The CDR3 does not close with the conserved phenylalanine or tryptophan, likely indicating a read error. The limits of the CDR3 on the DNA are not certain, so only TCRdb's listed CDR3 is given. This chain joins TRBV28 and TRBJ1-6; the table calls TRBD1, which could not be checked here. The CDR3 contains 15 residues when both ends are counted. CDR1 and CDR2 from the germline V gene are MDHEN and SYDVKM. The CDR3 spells CASSLWGRTGDTLQY.